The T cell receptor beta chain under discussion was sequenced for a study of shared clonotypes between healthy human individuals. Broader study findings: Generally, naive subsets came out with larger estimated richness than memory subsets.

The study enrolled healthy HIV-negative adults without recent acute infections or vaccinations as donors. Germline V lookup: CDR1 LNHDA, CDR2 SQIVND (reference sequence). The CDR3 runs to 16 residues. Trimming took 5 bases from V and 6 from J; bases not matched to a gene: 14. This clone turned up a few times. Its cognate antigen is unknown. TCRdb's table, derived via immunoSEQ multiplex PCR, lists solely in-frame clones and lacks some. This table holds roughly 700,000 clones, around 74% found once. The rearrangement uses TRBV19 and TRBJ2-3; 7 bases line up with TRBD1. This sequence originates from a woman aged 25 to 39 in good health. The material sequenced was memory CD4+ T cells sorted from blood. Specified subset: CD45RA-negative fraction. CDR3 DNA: TGTGCCAGTAGTGCCCCCCGGGACAGTAGGAGGGATACGCAGTATTTT. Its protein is CASSAPRDSRRDTQYF.